Each of the 7 T cell receptor beta chains below was sequenced from the same sample in a study of T cells in Graves' hyperthyroidism and ophthalmopathy. Amplified TCR beta CDR3 regions came from RNA transcripts. In the first-round RT-PCR of the TCR CDR3, the HTBI primer set was used. TCRdb fed the multiplex PCR reads into MiXCR, producing one record per CDR3 protein. The sample has about 400,000 distinct CDR3 sequences; more than 12% are singletons. The material sequenced was blood. Receptors were obtained from a young woman with Graves' hyperthyroidism.

This chain connects TRBV18 to TRBJ2-7, with D maybe TRBD2 (5 bases). The V gene lost 3 bases and the J gene lost 2 bases, with 11 bases spanning the gap. The V gene's germline CDR1 is KGHSH and CDR2 LQKENI. This CDR3 is 14 amino acids long. CDR3 region: CASSPPGSPYEQYF. CDR3 coding DNA: TGTGCCAGCTCACCGCCTGGGAGTCCCTACGAGCAGTACTTC.

This clonotype has at least ten counts. The rearrangement links TRBV7-2 to TRBJ2-1; 16 bases line up with TRBD2. This CDR3 is built from 19 residues. J gave up 2 bases and V 5 bases, and 9 bases lay outside the gene matches. CDR1 is SGHTA and CDR2 is FQGNSA in the germline V gene. CDR3: CASSPGLAGGLRAYNEQFF. The CDR3 bases are TGTGCCAGCAGCCCGGGACTAGCGGGAGGGCTGCGAGCCTACAATGAGCAGTTCTTC.

This clonotype has more than one count but fewer than ten. The CDR3 DNA follows: TGCGCCAGCAGCTTTCAGGGAACCACCGGGGAGCTGTTTTTT. It encodes CASSFQGTTGELFF. The V call is TRBV5-1, the J call TRBJ2-2, with D perhaps TRBD1 (5 bases). The V gene's germline CDR1 is SGHRS and CDR2 YFSETQ. The CDR3 has 14 residues. The germline V and J ends were trimmed by 2 bases and 4 bases, with 9 bases remaining between them.

V gene TRBV10-2 combines with J gene TRBJ2-1, with TRBD1 matching over 9 bases. The ends lost 6 bases at V and 7 bases at J; junction bases unmatched: 4. This CDR3 contains 13 residues. CDR1 WSHSY and CDR2 SAAADI come from the germline V gene. CDR3 protein: CASRGQGGNEQFF. DNA of the CDR3: TGCGCCAGCAGGGGACAGGGCGGGAATGAGCAGTTCTTC.

The chain has TRBV5-1 and TRBJ2-1, with 8 bases aligning to TRBD2. Looked up from germline, CDR1 is SGHRS and CDR2 is YFSETQ. CDR3 size: 15 residues. V lost 0 bases, J lost 3 bases, and 2 bases stayed unmatched. CDR3 bases: TGCGCCAGCAGCTTGGGTAGCGGGGTCTACAATGAGCAGTTCTTC. Its translation: CASSLGSGVYNEQFF.

This clonotype was recorded at least ten times. The chain uses TRBV9 and TRBJ2-1; possibly TRBD2 for D (5 bases). Germline CDR1 and CDR2: SGDLS and YYNGEE. The CDR3 has 13 residues. The ends were cut back, 3 bases at V and 6 bases at J, with 10 bases in the middle. The chain's CDR3 is CASSALGGNEQFF. The CDR3 nucleotides are TGTGCCAGCAGCGCCCTAGGAGGCAATGAGCAGTTCTTC.

The rearrangement links TRBV28 to TRBJ1-5; 7 bases line up with TRBD1. Germline CDR1 is MDHEN and CDR2 is SYDVKM. J lost 4 bases, V lost 6 bases, and 6 bases had no gene match. There are 14 residues in the CDR3. The CDR3, as DNA: TGTGCCAGCAGCATAGGGGGCACGAATCAGCCCCAGCATTTT. Its protein product is CASSIGGTNQPQHF.